This entry concerns a single T cell receptor beta chain. Its recognized antigen is unknown. It has no much larger one-base neighbor in the sample; base qualities were not kept. Collaborating institutions collected whole blood in K2EDTA tubes following their own protocols. For TCRbeta analysis, collaborator samples were shipped as frozen whole blood, as isolated PBMCs, or as DNA extracted from either sample type. Reading from cysteine to phenylalanine, the CDR3 counts 16 amino acids. The sequence is cut down to CDR3 DNA, 48 bases in frame from base 1. CDR1 and CDR2, looked up from the germline V gene (reference sequence), are LGHDT and YNNKEL. V is reduced by 1 base and J by 1 base, leaving a spacing of 14 bases between them. The sample is drawn from a study of blood T cell repertoires in COVID-19 (dated by TCRdb to 2020 to 2021). Some background on the complete study: The collaborator samples originated in the United States, Italy and Spain and spanned the acute and convalescent phases of COVID-19. The repertoires were made available in a free public database intended to serve as a resource for research on the immune response to SARS-CoV-2. HLA class I and class II types, where available, came from metadata supplied by the sample provider rather than from assay-based typing. The prospective study material was composed of cDNA or gDNA derived from T cells, B-cell-depleted T cells, or PBMCs. Samples were obtained from the ongoing ImmuneRACE study (first 160 participants) and from over 1,000 subjects provided by 6 global collaborators. Sample metadata almost always included a de-identified subject ID, COVID-19 status, age in years and sex. Deeply sampled blood TCRbeta repertoires from subjects exposed to, actively infected with, or recovered from COVID-19 were included in the dataset. Study-wide conclusions, independent of this receptor: Clinical and demographic metadata were provided uncurated, with the amount varying by source and participant.

TCRbeta CDR3 regions were amplified from genomic DNA using the immunoSEQ Assay, a bias-controlled multiplex PCR. In the source study's methods: Nucleated cell counts per sample were estimated from amplification of reference gene primers within the assay. To quantify the absolute abundance of each unique TCRbeta CDR3 rearrangement, sequence reads were collapsed and filtered. Productive Simpson clonality was computed per sample as the square root of Simpson's diversity index over productive rearrangements. Here the immuneACCESS table is served through TCRdb, limited to in-frame sequences with V and J called. Missing clones are a known gap in these copies; in checked studies unresolved V genes cover under half, and the rest lacks a known reason. The V and J calls and clone size were taken over from that table, and D and trimming were inferred from the DNA. The sample table lists 75,000 to 95,000 clones, about 89% of them with a count of one. The ten most abundant clones make up about 1.2% of the sample.

Sequenced material: peripheral blood. This receptor was identified in a human donor in a cohort sampled during active COVID-19. The chain joins TRBV3-1 (or the pseudogene TRBV3-2) to TRBJ2-7; tentative D gene TRBD2, with 6 bases matching. The CDR3 protein is CASSQARTGLSYEQYF. The DNA reads TGTGCCAGCAGCCAAGCAAGGACTGGACTATCCTACGAGCAGTACTTC.